This T cell receptor beta chain was identified during a study of cytomegalovirus exposure and HLA in healthy donors (dated by TCRdb to 2016 to 2017). Context from the whole study: An earlier analysis of more than 550 of the donors reported 276 Gb of sequence data and around 110 million unique TCR beta sequences obtained from roughly 170 million T cells. All discovery cohort repertoires had been generated using a single sequencing platform. In the later analysis, no new phenotypic data were used to find candidate immune exposures; instead, reliance was placed on TCR beta sequences and their occurrence across donors. The number of donors typed differed by locus, with roughly 629-640 for A, B, C, DRB1 and DQB1, around 500 for DQA1, 600 to 610 for DPA1, and about 450 for DPB1. Using immunosequencing, the study profiled T cell repertoires from about 610 subjects and related those repertoires to cytomegalovirus serostatus. Donor age, sex, ethnicity and CMV serostatus were compiled together with the repertoire data. Among 398 genotyped donors of the cohort, an average of 235,054 unique TCR beta nucleotide sequences were sequenced per donor, around a sixth of them non-productive. A separate validation cohort of 90 to 150 different subjects was used in addition to the roughly 670-subject first cohort. About 330 gigabases of sequencing data and around 80 million unique TCR sequences made up an early release that covered fewer than 650 HLA-typed donors. The study aimed to test whether signatures of past pathogen exposure could be identified by cataloging public T cell receptors. Of the roughly 390 genotyped donors, over 70% fell in the genetic ancestry cluster associated with self-reported Caucasian donors. An earlier analysis of 587 of the donors applied high-throughput TCR beta sequencing to assess whether each TCR beta V gene segment acted as functional or pseudogenic. High-throughput TCR immunosequencing, statistical association of individual TCRs with disease status, and machine learning were combined to predict cytomegalovirus infection status. HLA typing covered class I and class II loci at four-digit resolution. Because of strong linkage in the cohort, four or five DR-DQ haplotypes were treated as single units for association and clustering. To study patterns of TCR occurrence, a later analysis re-analyzed previously published TCR beta repertoires from 550 to 800 donors and added high-resolution HLA genotyping. In a later genetic analysis, genome-wide SNP genotypes for about three fifths of the roughly 670 donors were used, and that subset was treated as a discovery cohort.

The cohort comprised hundreds of healthy bone marrow donors. All cohort members were sampled while nominally healthy, although unrecorded immune exposures were likely present. The donor was CMV seronegative and was included in the group of a few hundred seronegative cohort members. Each donor provided a peripheral blood sample, and peripheral blood mononuclear cells were used for TCR beta sequencing. Genomic DNA was extracted from the blood cell samples with the Qiagen DNeasy Blood Extraction Kit. Broader findings and caveats from the paper: The only immune exposure information available for the cohort was CMV serostatus. The earlier analysis of some 540 of the donors excluded roughly 17 rarely observed V segments, including chromosome 9 orphons, because counts were too low. Because HLA typing was unavailable for some donors at each locus, only the typed subset was used in association tests. Compared with equally common non-associated chains, HLA-associated TCR beta chains in a later analysis were more clonally expanded and had lower generation probabilities. Three of the identified cytomegalovirus-associated TCR beta chains were confirmed in vitro to be specific for cytomegalovirus antigens. A total of 150 to 200 TCR beta chains were listed by the study as associated with cytomegalovirus. The sequencing pipeline was judged likely to have produced a cluster of highly shared sequence variants as a technical artifact. It was suggested by the authors that the approach could potentially be generalized to other disease states and immunological phenotypes. An earlier analysis of approximately 600 of the donors showed that most TCR beta V segments appeared in productive rearrangements either about 87% or about 30% of the time, which broadly matched IMGT annotations. Linkage disequilibrium might explain the correlated functional status among segregating V segments, but an unknown experimental factor could not be excluded. In this cohort, only TCR beta chains were sequenced, and detectable features were limited by the absence of alpha or paired-chain data. Some IMGT-functional V segments, including TRBV6-2 and TRBV6-3, could not be told apart with the 87-base-pair reads, so those segments were excluded. In both the original and validation cohorts, the classifier was reported to diagnose cytomegalovirus status with high specificity and sensitivity. In a later analysis, most CMV-associated TCR beta chains were found to appear HLA-restricted, with HLA associations seemingly driven largely by CMV exposure. According to a later analysis, parvovirus B19, influenza, CMV and Epstein-Barr virus appeared linked to several top co-occurrence clusters. A further reported finding was that TCR beta sequences accurately predicted the HLA-A and HLA-B alleles for most subjects in the first cohort. In a later analysis, the rate of TCR association differed among HLA loci, with DRB1 alleles having the most associated TCRs and HLA-C alleles having the fewest. A later genetic analysis associated a missense DCLRE1C variant with V-gene and J-gene trimming of TCR beta chains, and an independent cohort replicated the association. According to a later genetic analysis, donors in an Asian-associated ancestry cluster had fewer N-insertions in productive TCRs than the approximately 630-donor mean. A later analysis associated about 17,000 TCR beta sequences with specific HLA alleles at a false discovery rate of 0.05. Sequencing depth was assumed to be roughly uniform across donors in the presence/absence analyses, though that assumption may not hold. Most TCR sequences were seen in very few donors, while some public TCRs were found in many individuals. When HLA alleles, especially DR and DQ, strongly co-occurred, attributing TCR associations to individual alleles was difficult.

The CDR3 sequence holds 12 residues, the cysteine and phenylalanine included. CDR3 DNA only is kept here, 36 bases in frame from base 1. Trimming at the junction amounts to 9 bases on V and 9 bases on J, and the germline ends lie 14 bases apart. CDR1 and CDR2 are drawn from the germline V gene: SGHVS, FQNEAQ. Library preparation employed the immunoSEQ multiplex PCR assay. The multiplex PCR relied on a mix of 60 forward primers for TCR Vbeta segments and 13 reverse primers for TCR Jbeta segments. The CDR3 region of rearranged TCR beta genes was amplified from genomic DNA with a multiplex PCR assay. The amplified TCR beta libraries were sequenced on the Illumina HiSeq System as 87-base-pair reads. Per the original workflow: A later analysis counted about 82 million unique TCR beta chains across the 700 or so repertoires, and approximately 11 million of these chains were shared by at least two donors. Raw reads were error-corrected and collapsed into unique sequences with a nearest-neighbor algorithm that merged closely related sequences to remove PCR and sequencing errors. V, D and J gene segments were assigned by aligning CDR3 sequences to IMGT reference sequences. For a sequence to be retained, a match of at least six nucleotides was required to both a V gene segment and a J gene segment. A rearrangement counted as productive if the CDR3 had no stop codons and remained in frame with V and J, and every other rearrangement counted as non-productive. Following IMGT convention, CDR3 was defined as the stretch from the second conserved V-encoded cysteine up to the conserved J-encoded phenylalanine. The earlier analysis of about 560 of the donors excluded any sequence lacking an unambiguous match to a single V gene segment. An earlier analysis of roughly 590 of the donors called V segments functional above 56.7% productive rearrangements and segregating when the between-donor standard deviation exceeded 5%. A statistical classification framework was built to diagnose cytomegalovirus status from the catalog of TCR beta chain sequences. In a later analysis, V and J genes were assigned by comparing TCR nucleotide sequences against IMGT/GENE-DB human TR gene sequences. A later analysis assigned CDR3 sequences and most-parsimonious VDJ recombination scenarios with the TCRdist pipeline. In a later analysis, every TCR beta chain was defined by the combination of its CDR3 amino acid sequence and its V-gene family, and reads without a unique V-gene family were dropped. As a way to deal with suspected cross-contamination and a sequencing artifact, a later analysis dropped more than 500 nucleotide sequences that were highly shared and had low generation probability. In a later analysis, a clonal expansion index was calculated for each public chain from normalized within-repertoire ranks of inferred template counts. A later analysis computed generation probabilities with a VDJ recombination model fitted to out-of-frame rearrangements, and checked the results against IGoR. A later analysis scored TCR-TCR, TCR-HLA and TCR-CMV co-occurrence with hypergeometric tests, applying a repertoire-size bias correction to TCR pairs. A later analysis estimated false discovery rates by permuting HLA or CMV assignments 20 times. In a later analysis, co-occurring TCRs were grouped using DBSCAN, and TCRdist sequence similarity was added for clustering within HLA-allele-positive subsets. Repertoires with fewer than 30,000 or more than 120,000 public chains, plus five repertoires with anomalous nucleotide sharing, were excluded from co-occurrence clustering. This immuneACCESS table, as held by TCRdb, lists in-frame sequences with V and J called but not all clones. Of the missing ones, under half trace to an unresolved V gene in checked studies; the others have no known cause. V and J calls and clone size follow that table, whereas D and trimming were derived from the DNA. In all, the sample holds about 130,000 clones, and 75% to 85% of those were seen once. Roughly 2.7% of the sample is in the top ten clones.

Concerning this clone itself: The antigen this receptor binds is unknown. Base qualities were left out, and no much larger clone turns up one base away.

The rearranged chain carries TRBV7-8 and TRBJ1-4; the D gene is perhaps TRBD1, from 6 matching bases. The clonotype was recovered from a man in his fifties in good health and CMV-seronegative. The sequenced material came from PBMCs. CDR3 loop: CASREGVQKLFF. The nucleotides are TGTGCCAGTCGTGAGGGGGTCCAAAAACTGTTTTTT.